This TCR beta chain was captured in a study of cytomegalovirus exposure and HLA in healthy donors. The PCR contained 60 Vbeta and 13 Jbeta primers. The assay was immunoSEQ multiplex PCR, and TCRdb's table has in-frame clones only and misses some. Found here are some 100,000 clones, roughly four fifths of them singletons; the top ten hold roughly 4.5%. The CDR3 runs to 15 residues. Trimming took 4 bases from V and 1 from J; bases not matched to a gene: 6. CDR1 SGDLS and CDR2 YYNGEE come from the germline V gene. The TCR sequence derives from a woman aged 40 to 50 in good health and CMV-seropositive. V is TRBV9 and J is TRBJ1-1; 8 nucleotides line up with TRBD1. The source material was PBMCs. The CDR3 coding sequence is TGTGCCAGCAGCTTCATGACAGGGGAGAACACTGAAGCTTTCTTT. As protein: CASSFMTGENTEAFF.